These 3 T cell receptor beta chains originate from one sample sequenced in a study of cytomegalovirus exposure and HLA in healthy donors (dated by TCRdb to 2016 to 2017). The library was made by the immunoSEQ multiplex PCR assay. The multiplex PCR relied on a mix of 60 forward primers for TCR Vbeta segments and 13 reverse primers for TCR Jbeta segments. The source is immuneACCESS, and TCRdb retained only in-frame sequences with V and J called. Part of the clones is not carried over; for the studies checked, unresolved V genes explain less than half of this, and the remainder is unexplained. The sample has about 140,000 clones on record, 77% of them singletons. The ten largest make up around 1.5% of the sample. The sequencing input was PBMCs. The receptor source for this set is a female donor in good health and CMV-seronegative.

The V and J genes are TRBV14 and TRBJ2-7; D possibly corresponds to TRBD1 (6 bases). CDR1 and CDR2 (germline): SGHDN, FVKESK. The CDR3 spans 14 residues. V dropped 4 bases and J dropped 0 bases, with 10 bases sitting between them. The CDR3 DNA reads TGTGCCAGCAGCCTAGGACAGACCTCCTACGAGCAGTACTTC. Translating gives CASSLGQTSYEQYF. Combining the CDR3 with reference TRBV14 and TRBJ2-7 gives the whole variable domain EAGVTQFPSHSVIEKGQTVTLRCDPISGHDNLYWYRRVMGKEIKFLLHFVKESKQDESGMPNNRFLAERTGGTYSTLKVQPAELEDSGVYFCASSLGQTSYEQYFGPGTRLTVT.

In nucleotides, the CDR3 is TGTGCCAGCAGTTCGAACCCCGGGACAGGGTATGGCTACACCTTC. This sequence encodes CASSSNPGTGYGYTF. The chain joins TRBV6-5 to TRBJ1-2; 9 nucleotides match TRBD1. Germline CDR1 reads MNHEY; CDR2 reads SVGAGI. The CDR3 extends over 15 amino acids. V lost 4 bases to trimming and J lost 5 bases; unmatched junction nucleotides: 8.

The rearrangement links TRBV2 to TRBJ2-7; the match to TRBD1 covers 9 bases. Germline V gene sequence: CDR1 SNHLY, CDR2 FYNNEI. V shed 8 bases and J 3 bases; nucleotides not matched to a gene: 2. The CDR3 extends over 12 amino acids. The CDR3 loop is CASGQGYYEQYF. As DNA, the CDR3 is TGTGCCAGCGGACAGGGGTACTACGAGCAGTACTTC.